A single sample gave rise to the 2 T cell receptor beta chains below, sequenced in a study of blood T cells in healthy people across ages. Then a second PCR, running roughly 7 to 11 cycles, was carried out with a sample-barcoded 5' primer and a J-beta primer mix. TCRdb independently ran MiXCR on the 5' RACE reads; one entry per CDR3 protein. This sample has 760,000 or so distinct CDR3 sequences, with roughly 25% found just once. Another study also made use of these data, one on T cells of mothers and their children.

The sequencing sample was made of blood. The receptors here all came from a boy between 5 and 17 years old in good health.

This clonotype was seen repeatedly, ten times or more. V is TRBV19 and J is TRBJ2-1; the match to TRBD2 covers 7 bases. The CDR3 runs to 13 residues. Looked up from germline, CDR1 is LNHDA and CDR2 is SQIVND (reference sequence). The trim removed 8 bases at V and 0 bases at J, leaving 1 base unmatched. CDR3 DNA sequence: TGTGCCAGTTCTAGCGGCTCCTACAATGAGCAGTTCTTC. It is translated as CASSSGSYNEQFF.

The CDR3 DNA reads TGTGCCAGCAGCCCCGGGTCCCCCCCCTACAATGAGCAGTTCTTC. This gives the protein CASSPGSPPYNEQFF. V usage is TRBV7-9 and J usage is TRBJ2-1; D uncertain. There are 15 residues in the CDR3. The germline V and J ends were trimmed by 5 bases and 2 bases, with 13 bases remaining between them. Looked up from germline, CDR1 is SEHNR and CDR2 is FQNEAQ (reference sequence). Based on the CDR3 plus reference TRBV7-9 and TRBJ2-1, the full variable domain is DTGVSQNPRHKITKRGQNVTFRCDPISEHNRLYWYRQTLGQGPEFLTYFQNEAQLEKSRLLSDRFSAERPKGSFSTLEIQRTEQGDSAMYLCASSPGSPPYNEQFFGPGTRLTVL.